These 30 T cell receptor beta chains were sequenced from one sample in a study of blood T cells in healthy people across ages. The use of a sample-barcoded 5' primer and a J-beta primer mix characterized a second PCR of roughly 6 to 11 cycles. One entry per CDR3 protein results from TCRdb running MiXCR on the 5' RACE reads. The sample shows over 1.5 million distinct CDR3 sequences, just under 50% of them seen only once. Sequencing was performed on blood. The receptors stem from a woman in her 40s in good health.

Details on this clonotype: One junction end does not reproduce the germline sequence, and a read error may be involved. The CDR3 DNA reads as TGCGCCGGCAGCCAAGATCCCCCGTCGGCGGCCGCAGACTACTACGAGCAGTACTTC. Amino acids: CAGSQDPPSAAADYYEQYF. The J gene is TRBJ2-7, the V gene TRBV4-3, with D possibly TRBD2 on 5 matching bases. Germline V gene lookup returns CDR1 LGHNA and CDR2 YSLEER. CDR3 length: 19 residues.

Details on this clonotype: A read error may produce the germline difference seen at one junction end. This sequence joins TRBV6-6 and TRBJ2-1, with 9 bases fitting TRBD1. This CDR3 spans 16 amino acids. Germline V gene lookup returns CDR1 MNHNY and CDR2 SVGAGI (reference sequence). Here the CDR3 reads CASRPRGDRVRNEQFF. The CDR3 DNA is TGTGCAAGCAGGCCCCGCGGGGACAGGGTTCGGAATGAGCAGTTCTTC.

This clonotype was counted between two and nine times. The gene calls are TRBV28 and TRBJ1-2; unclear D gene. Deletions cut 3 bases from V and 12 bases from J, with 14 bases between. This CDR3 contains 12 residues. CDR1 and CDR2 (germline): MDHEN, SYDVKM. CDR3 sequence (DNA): TGTGCCAGCAGTTTGGCCTCCGGTTACCACACCTTC. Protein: CASSLASGYHTF.

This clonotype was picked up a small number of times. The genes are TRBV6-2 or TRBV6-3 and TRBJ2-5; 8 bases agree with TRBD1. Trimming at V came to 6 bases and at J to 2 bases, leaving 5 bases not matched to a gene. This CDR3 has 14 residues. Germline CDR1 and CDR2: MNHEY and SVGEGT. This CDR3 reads CASRRQGSQETQYF. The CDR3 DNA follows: TGTGCCAGCAGAAGACAGGGGTCTCAAGAGACCCAGTACTTC.

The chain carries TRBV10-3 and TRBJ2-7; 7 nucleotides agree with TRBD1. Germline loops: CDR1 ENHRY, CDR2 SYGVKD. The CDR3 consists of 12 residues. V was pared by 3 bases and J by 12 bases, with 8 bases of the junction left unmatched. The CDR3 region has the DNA TGTGCCATCAGTGAAGGGGGCAGGGGCACGTACTTC. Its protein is CAISEGGRGTYF.

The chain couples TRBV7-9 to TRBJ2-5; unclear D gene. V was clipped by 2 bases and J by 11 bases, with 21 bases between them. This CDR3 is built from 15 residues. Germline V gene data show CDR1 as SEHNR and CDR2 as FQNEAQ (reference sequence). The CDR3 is CASSLIPSKRFEQYF. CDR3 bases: TGTGCCAGCAGCTTAATCCCCTCTAAGAGGTTTGAGCAGTACTTC.

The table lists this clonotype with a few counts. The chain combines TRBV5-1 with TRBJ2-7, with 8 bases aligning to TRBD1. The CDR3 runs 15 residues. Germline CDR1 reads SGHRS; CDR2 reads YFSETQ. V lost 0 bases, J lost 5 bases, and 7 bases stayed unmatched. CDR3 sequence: CASSLADRAFHEQYF. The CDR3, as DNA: TGCGCCAGCAGCTTGGCGGACAGGGCCTTCCACGAGCAGTACTTC.

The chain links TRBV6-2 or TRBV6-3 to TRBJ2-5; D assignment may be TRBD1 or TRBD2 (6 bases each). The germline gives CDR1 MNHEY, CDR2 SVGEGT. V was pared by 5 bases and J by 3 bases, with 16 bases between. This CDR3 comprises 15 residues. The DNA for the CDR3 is TGTGCCAGCAGTCGAAGGGGGGTAACCAAAGAGACCCAGTACTTC. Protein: CASSRRGVTKETQYF.

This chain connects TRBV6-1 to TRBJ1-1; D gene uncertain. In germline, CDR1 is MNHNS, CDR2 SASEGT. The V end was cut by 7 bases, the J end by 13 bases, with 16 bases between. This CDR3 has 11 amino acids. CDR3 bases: TGTGCCAGCATCGGTATGGGTCTTGGTTTCTTT. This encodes CASIGMGLGFF.

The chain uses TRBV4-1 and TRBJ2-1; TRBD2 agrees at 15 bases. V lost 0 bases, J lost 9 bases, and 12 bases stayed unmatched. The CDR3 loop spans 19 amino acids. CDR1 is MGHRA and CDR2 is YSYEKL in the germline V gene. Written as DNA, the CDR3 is TGCGCCAGCAGCCAAGATGGACTAGCGGGGGGGCCCTCTCTTAGTGAGCAGTTCTTC. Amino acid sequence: CASSQDGLAGGPSLSEQFF.

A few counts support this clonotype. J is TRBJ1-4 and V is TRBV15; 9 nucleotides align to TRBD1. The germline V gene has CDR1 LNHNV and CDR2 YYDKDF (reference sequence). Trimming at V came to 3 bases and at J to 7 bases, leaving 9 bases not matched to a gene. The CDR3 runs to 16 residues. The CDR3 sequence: CATSRLPGQGVEKLFF. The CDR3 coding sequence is TGTGCCACCAGCAGGTTACCGGGACAGGGCGTTGAAAAACTGTTTTTT.

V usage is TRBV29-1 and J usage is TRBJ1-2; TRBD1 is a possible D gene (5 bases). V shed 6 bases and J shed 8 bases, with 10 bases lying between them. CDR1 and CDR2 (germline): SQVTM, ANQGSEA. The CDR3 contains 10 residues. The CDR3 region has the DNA TGCAGCGTCAGGGTGTCGGGCTACACCTTC. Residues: CSVRVSGYTF.

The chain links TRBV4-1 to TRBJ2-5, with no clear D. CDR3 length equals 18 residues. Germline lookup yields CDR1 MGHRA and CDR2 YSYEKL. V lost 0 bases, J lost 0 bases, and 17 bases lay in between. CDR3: CASSQDFAFAANQETQYF. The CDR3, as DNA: TGCGCCAGCAGCCAAGATTTCGCCTTCGCGGCGAACCAAGAGACCCAGTACTTC.

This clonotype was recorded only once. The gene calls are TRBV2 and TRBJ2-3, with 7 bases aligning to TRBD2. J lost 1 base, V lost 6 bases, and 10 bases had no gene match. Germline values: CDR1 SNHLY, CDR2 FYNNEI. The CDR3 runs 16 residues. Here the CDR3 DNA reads TGTGCCAGCAGGGGCCCCCCCAGCGGGGGCACAGATACGCAGTATTTT. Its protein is CASRGPPSGGTDTQYF.

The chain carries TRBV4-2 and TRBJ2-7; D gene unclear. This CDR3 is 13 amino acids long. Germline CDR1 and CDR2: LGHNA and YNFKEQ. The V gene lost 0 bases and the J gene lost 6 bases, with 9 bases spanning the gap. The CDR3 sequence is CASSQDLYCEQYF. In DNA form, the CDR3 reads TGTGCCAGCAGCCAAGATCTCTACTGCGAGCAGTACTTC.

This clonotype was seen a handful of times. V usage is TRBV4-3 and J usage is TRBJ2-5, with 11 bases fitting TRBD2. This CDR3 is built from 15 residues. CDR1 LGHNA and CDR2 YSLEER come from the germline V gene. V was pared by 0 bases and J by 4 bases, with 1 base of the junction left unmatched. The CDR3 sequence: CASSQDSGGAETQYF. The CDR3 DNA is TGCGCCAGCAGCCAAGATAGCGGGGGGGCAGAGACCCAGTACTTC.

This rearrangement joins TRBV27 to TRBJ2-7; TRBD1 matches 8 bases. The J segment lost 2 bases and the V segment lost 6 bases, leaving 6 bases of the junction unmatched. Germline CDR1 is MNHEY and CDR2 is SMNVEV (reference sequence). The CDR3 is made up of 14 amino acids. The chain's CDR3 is CASRPGGSTYEQYF. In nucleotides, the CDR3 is TGTGCCAGCAGACCAGGGGGCTCTACCTACGAGCAGTACTTC.

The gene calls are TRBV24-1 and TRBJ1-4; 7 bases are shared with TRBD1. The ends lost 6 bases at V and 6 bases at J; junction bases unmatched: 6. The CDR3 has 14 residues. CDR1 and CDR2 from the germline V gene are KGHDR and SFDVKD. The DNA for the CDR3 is TGTGCCACCAGTCAGGGGGGCAAAGATGAAAAACTGTTTTTT. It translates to CATSQGGKDEKLFF.

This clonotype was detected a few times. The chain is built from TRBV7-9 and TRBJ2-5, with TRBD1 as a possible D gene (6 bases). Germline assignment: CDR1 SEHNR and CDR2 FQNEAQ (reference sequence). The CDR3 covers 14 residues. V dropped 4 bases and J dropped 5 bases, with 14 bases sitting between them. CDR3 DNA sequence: TGTGCCAGCAGCTCAAGGACAGTCCGGGAGACCCAGTACTTC. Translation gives CASSSRTVRETQYF.

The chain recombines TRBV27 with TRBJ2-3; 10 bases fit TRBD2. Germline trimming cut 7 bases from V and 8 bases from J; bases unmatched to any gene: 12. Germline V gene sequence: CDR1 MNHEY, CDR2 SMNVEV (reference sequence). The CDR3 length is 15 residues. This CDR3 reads CASTPLSGGVGTQYF. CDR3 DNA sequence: TGTGCCAGCACCCCCTTAAGCGGGGGGGTGGGTACGCAGTATTTT.

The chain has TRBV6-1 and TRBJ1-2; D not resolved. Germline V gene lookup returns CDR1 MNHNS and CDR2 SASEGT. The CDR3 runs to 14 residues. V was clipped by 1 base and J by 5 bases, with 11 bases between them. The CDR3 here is CASSEVGAVYGYTF. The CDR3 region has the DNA TGTGCCAGCAGTGAAGTCGGAGCAGTTTATGGCTACACCTTC.

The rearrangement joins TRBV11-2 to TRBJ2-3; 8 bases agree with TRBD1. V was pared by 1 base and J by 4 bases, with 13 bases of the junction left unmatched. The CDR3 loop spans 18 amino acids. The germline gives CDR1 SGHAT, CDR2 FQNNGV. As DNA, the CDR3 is TGTGCCAGCAGCTTAGGAATAAGGACAGGGAATGAGGCAGATACGCAGTATTTT. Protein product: CASSLGIRTGNEADTQYF.

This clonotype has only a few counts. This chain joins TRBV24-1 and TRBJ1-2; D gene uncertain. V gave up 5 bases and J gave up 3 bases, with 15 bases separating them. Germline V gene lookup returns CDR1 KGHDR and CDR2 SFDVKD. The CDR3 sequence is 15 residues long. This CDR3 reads CATSGGKGWDYGYTF. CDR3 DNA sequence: TGTGCCACCAGTGGAGGTAAAGGATGGGACTATGGCTACACCTTC.

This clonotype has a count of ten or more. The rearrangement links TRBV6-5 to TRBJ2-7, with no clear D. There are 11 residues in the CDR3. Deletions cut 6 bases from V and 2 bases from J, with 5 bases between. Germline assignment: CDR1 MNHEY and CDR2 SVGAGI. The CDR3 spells CASRGPYEQYF. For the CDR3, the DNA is TGTGCCAGCAGGGGCCCCTACGAGCAGTACTTC.

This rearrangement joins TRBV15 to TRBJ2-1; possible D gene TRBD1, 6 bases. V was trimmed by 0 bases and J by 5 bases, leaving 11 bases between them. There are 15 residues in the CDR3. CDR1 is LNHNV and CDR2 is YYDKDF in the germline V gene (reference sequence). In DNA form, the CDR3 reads TGTGCCACCAGCAGAGATCTTGCAGGGGACAATGAGCAGTTCTTC. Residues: CATSRDLAGDNEQFF. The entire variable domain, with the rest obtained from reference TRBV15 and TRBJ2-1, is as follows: DAMVIQNPRYQVTQFGKPVTLSCSQTLNHNVMYWYQQKSSQAPKLLFHYYDKDFNNEADTPDNFQSRRPNTSFCFLDIRSPGLGDTAMYLCATSRDLAGDNEQFFGPGTRLTVL.

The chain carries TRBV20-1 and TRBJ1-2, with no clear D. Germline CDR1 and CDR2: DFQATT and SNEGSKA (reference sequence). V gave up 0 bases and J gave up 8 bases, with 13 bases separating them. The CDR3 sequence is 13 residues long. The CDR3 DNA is TGCAGTGCTAGAGATGCTGGGTTTCAGGGCTACACCTTC. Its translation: CSARDAGFQGYTF.

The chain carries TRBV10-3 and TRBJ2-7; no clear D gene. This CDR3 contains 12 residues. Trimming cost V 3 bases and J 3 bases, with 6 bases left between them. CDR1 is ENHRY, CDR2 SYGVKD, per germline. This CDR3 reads CAISEKDYEQYF. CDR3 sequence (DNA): TGTGCCATCAGTGAAAAGGACTACGAGCAGTACTTC.

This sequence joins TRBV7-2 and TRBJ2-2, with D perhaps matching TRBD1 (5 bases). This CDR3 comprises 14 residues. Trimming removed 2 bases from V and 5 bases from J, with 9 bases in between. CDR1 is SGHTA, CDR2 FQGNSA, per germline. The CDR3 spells CASSLLQATGELFF. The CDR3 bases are TGTGCCAGCAGCTTACTACAGGCGACCGGGGAGCTGTTTTTT.

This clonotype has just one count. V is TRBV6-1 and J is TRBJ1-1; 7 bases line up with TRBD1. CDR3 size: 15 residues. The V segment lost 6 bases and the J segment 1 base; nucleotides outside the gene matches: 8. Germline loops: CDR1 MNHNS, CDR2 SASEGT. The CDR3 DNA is TGTGCCAGCAGGGGGTACCGGACAGGGAACACTGAAGCTTTCTTT. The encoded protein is CASRGYRTGNTEAFF.

CDR3 residues: CASSLASGTSYNEQYF. The DNA for the CDR3 is TGTGCCAGCAGCTTAGCGTCAGGGACGTCCTACAATGAGCAGTACTTC. V gene TRBV7-2 combines with J gene TRBJ2-7; D possibly uses TRBD1 or TRBD2 (5 bases each). Per germline, CDR1 SGHTA and CDR2 FQGNSA. This CDR3 is built from 16 residues. V was pared by 0 bases and J by 7 bases, with 19 bases between.